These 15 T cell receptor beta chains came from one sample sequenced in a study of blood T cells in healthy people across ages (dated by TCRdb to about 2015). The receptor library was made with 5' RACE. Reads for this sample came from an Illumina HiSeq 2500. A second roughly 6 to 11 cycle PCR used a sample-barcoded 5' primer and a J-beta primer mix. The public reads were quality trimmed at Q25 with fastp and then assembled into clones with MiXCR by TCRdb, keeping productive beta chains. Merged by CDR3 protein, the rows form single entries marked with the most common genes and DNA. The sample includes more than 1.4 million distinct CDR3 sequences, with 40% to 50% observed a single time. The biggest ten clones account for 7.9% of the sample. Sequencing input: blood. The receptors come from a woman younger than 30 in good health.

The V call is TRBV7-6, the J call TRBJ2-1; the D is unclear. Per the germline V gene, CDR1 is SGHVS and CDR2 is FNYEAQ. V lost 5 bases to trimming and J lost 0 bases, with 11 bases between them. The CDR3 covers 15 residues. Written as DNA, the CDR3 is TGTGCCAGCAGCGCCCCACAGAGCTCCTACAATGAGCAGTTCTTC. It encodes CASSAPQSSYNEQFF.

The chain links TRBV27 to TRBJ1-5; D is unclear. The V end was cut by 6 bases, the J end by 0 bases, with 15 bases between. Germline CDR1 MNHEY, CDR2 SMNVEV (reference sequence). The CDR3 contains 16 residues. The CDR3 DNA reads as TGTGCCAGCAGCCGTGACAACAGTTTTAGCAATCAGCCCCAGCATTTT. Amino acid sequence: CASSRDNSFSNQPQHF.

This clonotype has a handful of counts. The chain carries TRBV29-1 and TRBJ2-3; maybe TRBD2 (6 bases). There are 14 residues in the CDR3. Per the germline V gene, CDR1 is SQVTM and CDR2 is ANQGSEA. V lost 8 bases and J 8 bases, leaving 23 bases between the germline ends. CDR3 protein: CSPLIAVAGGTQYF. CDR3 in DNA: TGCAGCCCTCTAATAGCGGTGGCTGGGGGTACGCAGTATTTT.

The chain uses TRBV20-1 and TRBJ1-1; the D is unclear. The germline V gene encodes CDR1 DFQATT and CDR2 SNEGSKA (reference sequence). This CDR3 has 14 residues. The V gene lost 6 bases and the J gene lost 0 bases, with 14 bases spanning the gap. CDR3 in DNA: TGCAGTGCCACCGAAGGAACGCTGAACACTGAAGCTTTCTTT. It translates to CSATEGTLNTEAFF.

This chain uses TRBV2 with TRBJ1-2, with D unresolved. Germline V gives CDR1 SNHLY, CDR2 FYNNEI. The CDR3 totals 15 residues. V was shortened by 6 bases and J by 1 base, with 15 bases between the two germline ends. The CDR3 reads CASRDPAYFNYGYTF. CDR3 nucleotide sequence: TGTGCCAGCAGGGATCCGGCCTACTTTAACTATGGCTACACCTTC.

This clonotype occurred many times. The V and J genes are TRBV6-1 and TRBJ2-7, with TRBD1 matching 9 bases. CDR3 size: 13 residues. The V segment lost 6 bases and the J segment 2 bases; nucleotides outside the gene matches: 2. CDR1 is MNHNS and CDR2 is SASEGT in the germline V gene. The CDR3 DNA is TGTGCCAGCAGGGACAGGGGCCCCTACGAGCAGTACTTC. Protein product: CASRDRGPYEQYF.

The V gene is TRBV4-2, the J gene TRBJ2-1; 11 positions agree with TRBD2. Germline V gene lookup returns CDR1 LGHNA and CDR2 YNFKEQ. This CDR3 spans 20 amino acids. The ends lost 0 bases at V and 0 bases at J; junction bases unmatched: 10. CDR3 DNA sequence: TGTGCCAGCAGCCAAGATCCCACTAGCGGGGGTGGAAGCTCCTACAATGAGCAGTTCTTC. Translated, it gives CASSQDPTSGGGSSYNEQFF.

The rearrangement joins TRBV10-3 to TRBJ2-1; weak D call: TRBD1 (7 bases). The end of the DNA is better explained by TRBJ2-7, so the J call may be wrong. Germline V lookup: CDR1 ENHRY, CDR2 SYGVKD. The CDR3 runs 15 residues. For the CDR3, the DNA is TGTGCCATCGGAGGGCAGGGGGGACCCTACAATGAGCAGTACTTC. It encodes CAIGGQGGPYNEQYF.

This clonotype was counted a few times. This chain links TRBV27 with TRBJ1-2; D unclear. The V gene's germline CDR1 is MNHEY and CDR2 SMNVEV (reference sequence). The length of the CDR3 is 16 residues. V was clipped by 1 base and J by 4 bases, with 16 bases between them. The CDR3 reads CASSLLGKGGSYGYTF. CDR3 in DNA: TGTGCCAGCAGTTTATTAGGGAAGGGAGGGAGCTATGGCTACACCTTC.

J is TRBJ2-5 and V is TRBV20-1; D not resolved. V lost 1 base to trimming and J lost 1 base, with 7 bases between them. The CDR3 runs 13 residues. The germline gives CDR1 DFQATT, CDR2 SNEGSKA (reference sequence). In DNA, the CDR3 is TGCAGTGCTAGAGTCGACGGCCAAGAGACCCAGTACTTC. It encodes CSARVDGQETQYF.

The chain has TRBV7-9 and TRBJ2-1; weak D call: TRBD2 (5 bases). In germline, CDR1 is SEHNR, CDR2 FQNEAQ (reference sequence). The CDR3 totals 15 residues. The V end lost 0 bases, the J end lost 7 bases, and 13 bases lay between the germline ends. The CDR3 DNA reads TGTGCCAGCAGCTTAGCGCGCGATCGAGGGAATGAGCAGTTCTTC. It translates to CASSLARDRGNEQFF.

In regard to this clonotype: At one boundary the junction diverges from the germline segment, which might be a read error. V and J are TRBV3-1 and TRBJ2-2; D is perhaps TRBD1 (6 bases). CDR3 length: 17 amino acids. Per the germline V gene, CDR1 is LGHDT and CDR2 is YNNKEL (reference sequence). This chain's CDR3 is CASSQVSGHTNTGEPFF. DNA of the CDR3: TGTGCCAGCAGCCAAGTTTCGGGACACACGAACACCGGGGAGCCGTTTTTT.

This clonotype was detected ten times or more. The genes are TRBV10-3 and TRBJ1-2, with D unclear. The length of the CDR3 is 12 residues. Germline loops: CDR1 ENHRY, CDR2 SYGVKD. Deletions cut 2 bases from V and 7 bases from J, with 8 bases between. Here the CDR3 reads CAISEAQPGYTF. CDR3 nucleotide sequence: TGTGCCATCAGTGAGGCACAGCCTGGCTACACCTTC.

CDR3: CASTRGTSSYNEQFF. The DNA for the CDR3 is TGTGCCAGCACCCGAGGGACTAGCTCCTACAATGAGCAGTTCTTC. The rearrangement links TRBV12-3 or TRBV12-4 to TRBJ2-1; 8 positions agree with TRBD2. The V segment lost 7 bases and the J segment 0 bases; nucleotides outside the gene matches: 5. The CDR3 covers 15 residues.

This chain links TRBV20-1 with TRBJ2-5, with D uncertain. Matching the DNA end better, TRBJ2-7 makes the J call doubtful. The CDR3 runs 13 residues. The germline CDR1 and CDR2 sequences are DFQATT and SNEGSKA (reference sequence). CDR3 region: CSARVGPTYEQYF. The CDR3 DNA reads TGCAGTGCTAGAGTGGGTCCAACCTACGAGCAGTACTTC.